The entry that follows covers one T cell receptor (beta chain) sequence. This entry belongs to a study of blood T cells in healthy people across ages. The V and J ends lost 5 bases and 2 bases, in that order; junction bases with no gene match: 8. Germline V gene data show CDR1 as SGHRS and CDR2 as YFSETQ. This CDR3 is built from 15 residues. Together with a sample-barcoded 5' primer, a J-beta primer mix was included in a second PCR lasting about 6 to 12 cycles. TCRdb used MiXCR to reprocess the 5' RACE reads, holding one entry per CDR3 protein. The sample lists about 570,000 distinct CDR3 sequences, 27% occurring once.

The specimen was blood. This receptor was identified in a woman aged 70-85 years in good health. The chain employs TRBV5-1 and TRBJ2-3; 7 positions agree with TRBD2. As DNA, the CDR3 is TGCGCCAGCAGACCGCGGGGGACCGACACAGATACGCAGTATTTT. This translates into CASRPRGTDTDTQYF.